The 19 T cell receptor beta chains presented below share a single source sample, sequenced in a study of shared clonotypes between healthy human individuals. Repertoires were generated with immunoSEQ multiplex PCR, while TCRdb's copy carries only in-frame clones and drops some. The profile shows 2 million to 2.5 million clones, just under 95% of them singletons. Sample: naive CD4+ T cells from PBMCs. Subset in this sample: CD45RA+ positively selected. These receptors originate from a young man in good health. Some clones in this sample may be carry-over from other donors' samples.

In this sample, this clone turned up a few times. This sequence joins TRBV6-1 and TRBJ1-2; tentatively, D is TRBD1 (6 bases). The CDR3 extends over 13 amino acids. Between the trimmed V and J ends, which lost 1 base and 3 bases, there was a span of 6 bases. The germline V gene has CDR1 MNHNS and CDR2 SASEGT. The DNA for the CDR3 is TGTGCCAGCAGTGAAGGACAGGACTATGGCTACACCTTC. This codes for CASSEGQDYGYTF.

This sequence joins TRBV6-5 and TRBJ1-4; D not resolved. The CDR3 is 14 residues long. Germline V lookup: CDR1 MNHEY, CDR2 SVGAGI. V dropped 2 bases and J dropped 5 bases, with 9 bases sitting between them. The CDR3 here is CASSYLNMNEKLFF. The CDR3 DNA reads TGTGCCAGCAGTTACCTGAATATGAATGAAAAACTGTTTTTT.

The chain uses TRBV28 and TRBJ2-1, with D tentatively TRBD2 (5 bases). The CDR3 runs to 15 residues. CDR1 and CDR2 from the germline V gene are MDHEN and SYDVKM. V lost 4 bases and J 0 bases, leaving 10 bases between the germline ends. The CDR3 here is CASSSIGSSYNEQFF. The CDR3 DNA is TGTGCCAGCAGTTCCATAGGGAGCTCCTACAATGAGCAGTTCTTC.

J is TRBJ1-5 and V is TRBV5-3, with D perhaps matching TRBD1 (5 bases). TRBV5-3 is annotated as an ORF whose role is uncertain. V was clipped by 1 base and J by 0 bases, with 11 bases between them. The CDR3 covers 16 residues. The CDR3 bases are TGTGCCAGAAGCTTGAGCAGGGTAGTTAGCAATCAGCCCCAGCATTTT. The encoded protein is CARSLSRVVSNQPQHF.

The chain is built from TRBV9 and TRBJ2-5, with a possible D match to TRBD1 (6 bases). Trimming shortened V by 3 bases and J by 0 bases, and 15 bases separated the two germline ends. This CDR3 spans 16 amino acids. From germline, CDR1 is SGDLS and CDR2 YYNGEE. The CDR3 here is CASSEGVAVNQETQYF. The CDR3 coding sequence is TGTGCCAGCAGCGAGGGGGTAGCAGTAAACCAAGAGACCCAGTACTTC.

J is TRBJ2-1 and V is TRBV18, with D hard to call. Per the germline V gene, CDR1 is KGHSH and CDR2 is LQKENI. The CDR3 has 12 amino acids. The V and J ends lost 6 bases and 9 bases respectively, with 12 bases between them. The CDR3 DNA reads TGTGCCAGCTCCCCCTACCAAGTTGAGCAGTTCTTC. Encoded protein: CASSPYQVEQFF.

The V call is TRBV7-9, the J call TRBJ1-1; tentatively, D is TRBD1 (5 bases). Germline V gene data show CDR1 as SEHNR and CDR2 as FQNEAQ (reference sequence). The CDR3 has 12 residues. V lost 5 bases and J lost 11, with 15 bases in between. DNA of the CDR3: TGTGCCAGCAGCCGCAAGGACACCGGGGCTTTCTTT. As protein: CASSRKDTGAFF.

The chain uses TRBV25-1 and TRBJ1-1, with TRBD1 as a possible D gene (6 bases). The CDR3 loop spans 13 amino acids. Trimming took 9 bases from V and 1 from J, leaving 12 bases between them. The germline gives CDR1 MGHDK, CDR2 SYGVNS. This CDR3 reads CARSEGGNTEAFF. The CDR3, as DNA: TGTGCCAGGTCCGAGGGGGGGAACACTGAAGCTTTCTTT.

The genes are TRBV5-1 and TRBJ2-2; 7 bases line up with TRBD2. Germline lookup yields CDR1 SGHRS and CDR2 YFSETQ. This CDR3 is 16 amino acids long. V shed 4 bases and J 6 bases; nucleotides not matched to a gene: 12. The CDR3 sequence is CASSPESRLAAGELFF. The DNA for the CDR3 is TGCGCCAGCAGCCCGGAGTCCCGACTAGCAGCCGGGGAGCTGTTTTTT.

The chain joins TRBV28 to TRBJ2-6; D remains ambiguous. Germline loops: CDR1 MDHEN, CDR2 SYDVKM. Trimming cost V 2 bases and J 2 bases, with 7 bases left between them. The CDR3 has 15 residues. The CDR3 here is CASSLSGTGANVLTF. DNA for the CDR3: TGTGCCAGCAGTTTAAGTGGGACTGGGGCCAACGTCCTGACTTTC.

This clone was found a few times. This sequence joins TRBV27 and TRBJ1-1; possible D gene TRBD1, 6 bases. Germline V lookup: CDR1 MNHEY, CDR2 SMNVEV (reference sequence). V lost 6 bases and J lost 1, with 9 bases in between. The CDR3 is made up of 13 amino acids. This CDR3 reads CASRQTGNTEAFF. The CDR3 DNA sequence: TGTGCCAGCAGGCAGACAGGGAACACTGAAGCTTTCTTT.

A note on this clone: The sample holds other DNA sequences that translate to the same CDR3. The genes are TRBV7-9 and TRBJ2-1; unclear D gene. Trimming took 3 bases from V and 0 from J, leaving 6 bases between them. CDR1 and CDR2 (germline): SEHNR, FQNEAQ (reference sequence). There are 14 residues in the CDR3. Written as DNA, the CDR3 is TGTGCCAGCAGCTTGGGTAGCTCCTACAATGAGCAGTTCTTC. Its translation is CASSLGSSYNEQFF.

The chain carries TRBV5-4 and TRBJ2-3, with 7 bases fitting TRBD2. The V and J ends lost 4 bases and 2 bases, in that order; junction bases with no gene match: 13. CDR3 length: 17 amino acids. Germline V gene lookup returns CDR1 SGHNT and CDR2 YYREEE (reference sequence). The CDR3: CASSVGGSRGATDTQYF. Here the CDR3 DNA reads TGTGCCAGCAGCGTGGGAGGGTCCCGCGGGGCCACAGATACGCAGTATTTT.

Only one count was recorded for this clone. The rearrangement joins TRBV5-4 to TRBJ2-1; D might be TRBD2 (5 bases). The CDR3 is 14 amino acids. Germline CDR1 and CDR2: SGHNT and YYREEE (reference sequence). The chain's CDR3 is CATGRGADYNEQFF. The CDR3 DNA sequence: TGTGCTACGGGTCGGGGTGCGGACTACAATGAGCAGTTCTTC.

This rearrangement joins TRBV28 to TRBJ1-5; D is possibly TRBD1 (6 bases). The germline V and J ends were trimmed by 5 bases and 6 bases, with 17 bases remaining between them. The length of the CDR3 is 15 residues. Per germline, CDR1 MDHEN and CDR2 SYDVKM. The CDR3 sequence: CASSVLGGAGQPQHF. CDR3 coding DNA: TGTGCCAGCAGTGTGCTGGGGGGGGCAGGTCAGCCCCAGCATTTT.

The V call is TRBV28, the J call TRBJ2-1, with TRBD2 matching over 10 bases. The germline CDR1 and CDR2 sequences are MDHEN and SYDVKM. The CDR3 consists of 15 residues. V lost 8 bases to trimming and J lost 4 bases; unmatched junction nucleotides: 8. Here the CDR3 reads CASHSILAGYNEQFF. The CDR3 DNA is TGTGCCAGCCACTCGATACTAGCGGGGTACAATGAGCAGTTCTTC. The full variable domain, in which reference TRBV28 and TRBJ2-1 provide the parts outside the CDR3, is DVKVTQSSRYLVKRTGEKVFLECVQDMDHENMFWYRQDPGLGLRLIYFSYDVKMKEKGDIPEGYSVSREKKERFSLILESASTNQTSMYLCASHSILAGYNEQFFGPGTRLTVL.

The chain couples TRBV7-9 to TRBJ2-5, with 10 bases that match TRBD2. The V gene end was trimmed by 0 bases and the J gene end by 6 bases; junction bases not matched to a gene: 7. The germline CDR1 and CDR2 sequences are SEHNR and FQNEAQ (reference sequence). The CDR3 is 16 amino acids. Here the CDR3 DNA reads TGTGCCAGCAGCTTAGCCGGGCTAGCGGGAGCCAAGACCCAGTACTTC. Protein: CASSLAGLAGAKTQYF.

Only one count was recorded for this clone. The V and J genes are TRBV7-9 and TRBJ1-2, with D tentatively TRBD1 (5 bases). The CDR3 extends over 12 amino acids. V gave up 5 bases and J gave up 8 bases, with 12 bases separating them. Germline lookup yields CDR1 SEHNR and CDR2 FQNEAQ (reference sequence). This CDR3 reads CASSLRDLGYTF. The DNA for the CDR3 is TGTGCCAGCAGCCTCAGGGACCTGGGCTACACCTTC.

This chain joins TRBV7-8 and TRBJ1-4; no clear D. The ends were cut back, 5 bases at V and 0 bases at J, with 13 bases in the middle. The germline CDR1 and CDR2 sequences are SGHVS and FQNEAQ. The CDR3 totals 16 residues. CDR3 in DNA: TGTGCCAGCAGCAAGGAGACGAGAACAACTAATGAAAAACTGTTTTTT. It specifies CASSKETRTTNEKLFF.